A selection of T cell receptor beta chains follows, all from one sample in a study of T cells in Graves' hyperthyroidism and ophthalmopathy. MiXCR, applied by TCRdb to the multiplex PCR reads, yields one record per CDR3 protein. The data contain fewer than 650,000 distinct CDR3 sequences, about 15% of them singletons. The material sequenced was blood. These receptors came from a woman aged 40 to 49 with Graves' ophthalmopathy. The CDR3 runs from the conserved cysteine through the conserved F or W. A D gene is named only where the DNA matches it firmly. Rows may omit the clone size; those that give it use once, few, many or a size class.

j_call	v_call	d_call	clone_size	cdr3_length	cdr3_aa	cdr3_nt
TRBJ2-2	TRBV6-1	TRBD2	many	16	CASSDRSGSDTGELFF	TGTGCCAGCAGTGATCGTAGCGGGAGTGACACCGGGGAGCTGTTTTTT
TRBJ2-5	TRBV7-7	NA	NA	14	CASSLVPSEETQYF	TGTGCTAGCAGCTTAGTCCCTAGCGAAGAGACCCAGTACTTC
TRBJ1-2	TRBV6-2/TRBV6-3	NA	NA	13	CASSRGTSYGYTF	TGTGCCAGCAGTCGAGGGACAAGCTATGGCTACACCTTC
TRBJ2-1	TRBV6-1	TRBD2	NA	15	CASSELAGDEDEQFF	TGTGCCAGCAGTGAACTAGCGGGAGACGAAGATGAGCAGTTCTTC
TRBJ2-5	TRBV4-3	NA	many	14	CASSRGAGGETQYF	TGCGCCAGCAGCCGGGGGGCAGGTGGAGAGACCCAGTACTTC
TRBJ1-2	TRBV29-1	NA	many	12	CSVEGGEYGYTF	TGCAGCGTTGAAGGCGGTGAATATGGCTACACCTTC
TRBJ1-2	TRBV11-1	NA	many	13	CASSLQGGNGYTF	TGTGCCAGCAGCTTACAAGGGGGAAATGGCTACACCTTC
TRBJ2-5	TRBV10-3	NA	many	12	CAISEHGETQYF	TGTGCCATCAGTGAGCATGGGGAGACCCAGTACTTC
TRBJ2-6	TRBV6-2/TRBV6-3	NA	few	19	CASSYGRLAGPSGANVLTF	TGTGCCAGCAGTTACGGTAGACTTGCCGGGCCTTCTGGGGCCAACGTCCTGACTTTC
TRBJ1-1	TRBV12-3/TRBV12-4	NA	many	13	CASSLSSSSPAFF	TGTGCCAGCAGTTTGAGCAGCTCATCCCCAGCTTTCTTT
TRBJ1-1	TRBV30	NA	NA	14	CAWNFGRGYTEAFF	TGTGCCTGGAATTTCGGCAGGGGCTACACTGAAGCTTTCTTT
TRBJ1-1	TRBV30	NA	many	12	CAWSEGGSEAFF	TGTGCCTGGAGTGAGGGGGGCTCTGAAGCTTTCTTT
TRBJ2-1	TRBV6-2/TRBV6-3	NA	few	13	CASSYPATYEQFF	TGTGCCAGCAGTTATCCGGCTACCTATGAGCAGTTCTTC
TRBJ1-2	TRBV7-2	NA	many	14	CASSLQGFDYGYTF	TGTGCCAGCAGCTTACAGGGTTTTGACTATGGCTACACCTTC
TRBJ2-7	TRBV29-1	NA	many	14	CSAWTAETYYEQYF	TGCAGCGCCTGGACGGCTGAGACGTATTACGAGCAGTACTTC
TRBJ1-1	TRBV14	NA	few	15	CASSAAEWRNTEAFF	TGTGCCAGCAGCGCAGCCGAGTGGCGGAACACTGAAGCTTTCTTT
TRBJ2-1	TRBV30	NA	NA	12	CAWSPGANEQFF	TGTGCCTGGAGCCCAGGGGCGAATGAGCAGTTCTTC
TRBJ2-2	TRBV20-1	TRBD2	many	14	CSASSGANTGELFF	TGCAGTGCTTCTAGCGGGGCGAACACCGGGGAGCTGTTTTTT
TRBJ1-6	TRBV6-1	NA	many	15	CASGEEGFYNSPLHF	TGTGCCAGCGGGGAGGAAGGATTTTATAATTCACCCCTCCACTTT
TRBJ2-7	TRBV27	TRBD1	many	13	CASGQGESYEQYF	TGTGCCAGCGGACAGGGGGAGTCCTACGAGCAGTACTTC
TRBJ2-4	TRBV6-1	TRBD1	many	19	CASSETGAAEYIAKNIQYF	TGTGCCAGCAGTGAAACAGGGGCTGCAGAATACATAGCCAAAAACATTCAGTACTTC
TRBJ1-1	TRBV7-3	TRBD1	many	14	CASSPQGALTEAFF	TGTGCCAGCAGCCCACAGGGGGCTCTCACTGAAGCTTTCTTT
TRBJ1-5	TRBV5-1	TRBD1	few	13	CASSHGTGGSQHF	TGCGCCAGCAGCCACGGGACAGGGGGGTCTCAGCATTTT
TRBJ1-1	TRBV29-1	TRBD1	many	13	CSVSGGKRSEAFF	TGCAGCGTTTCAGGGGGAAAGAGATCTGAAGCTTTCTTT
TRBJ1-3	TRBV20-1	TRBD1	many	14	CSAKQGSSGNTIYF	TGCAGTGCCAAACAGGGGTCCTCTGGAAACACCATATATTTT
TRBJ1-1	TRBV12-3/TRBV12-4	NA	many	14	CASSFVQRGTEAFF	TGTGCCAGCAGTTTCGTTCAGAGGGGAACTGAAGCTTTCTTT
TRBJ1-1	TRBV12-3/TRBV12-4	NA	NA	12	CASRTDRSEAFF	TGTGCCAGCAGGACAGACAGGTCTGAAGCTTTCTTT
TRBJ2-5	TRBV6-1	NA	many	12	CASTGVSDTQYF	TGTGCCAGCACCGGCGTGAGTGATACCCAGTACTTC
TRBJ2-7	TRBV20-1	TRBD2	NA	15	CSARGLAANSYEQYF	TGCAGTGCTAGGGGGCTAGCGGCCAACTCCTACGAGCAGTACTTC
TRBJ2-7	TRBV2	TRBD1	many	14	CASSSGQGMGEQYF	TGTGCCAGCAGCTCGGGACAGGGGATGGGAGAGCAGTACTTC
TRBJ2-7	TRBV5-1	NA	NA	16	CASSQTTLSRPYEQYF	TGCGCCAGCAGCCAAACCACCCTAAGCCGACCCTACGAGCAGTACTTC
TRBJ2-7	TRBV28	TRBD2	NA	16	CASSSLGTSGRYGQYF	TGTGCCAGCAGTTCGTTAGGGACTAGCGGGAGGTACGGGCAGTACTTC
TRBJ2-5	TRBV18	NA	many	14	CASSPGLAQETQYF	TGTGCCAGCTCACCAGGATTAGCCCAAGAGACCCAGTACTTC
TRBJ2-5	TRBV2	NA	NA	15	CASTSTSVGQETQYF	TGTGCCAGCACCTCGACTAGTGTTGGCCAAGAGACCCAGTACTTC
TRBJ2-1	TRBV28	NA	few	16	CASSFAQMGSYNEQFF	TGTGCCAGCAGTTTTGCCCAGATGGGCTCCTACAATGAGCAGTTCTTC
TRBJ1-1	TRBV11-2	NA	many	16	CASSARDIRVGTEAFF	TGTGCCAGCAGCGCAAGGGACATCCGAGTGGGCACTGAAGCTTTCTTT
TRBJ1-3	TRBV28	TRBD1	many	16	CASSLADRGSGNTIYF	TGTGCCAGCAGCTTAGCCGACAGGGGCTCTGGAAACACCATATATTTT
TRBJ2-7	TRBV19	NA	many	13	CASSITRSYEQYF	TGTGCCAGTAGTATAACTAGATCGTACGAGCAGTACTTC
TRBJ2-5	TRBV28	TRBD2	many	15	CASSFTREGMETQYF	TGTGCCAGCAGTTTCACGCGGGAGGGAATGGAGACCCAGTACTTC
TRBJ2-5	TRBV20-1	NA	few	8	CSANPPYF	TGCAGTGCTAACCCTCCGTACTTC
TRBJ2-7	TRBV12-3/TRBV12-4	TRBD2	few	15	CASSLAGLETYEQYF	TGTGCCAGCAGTTTAGCGGGACTAGAGACCTACGAGCAGTACTTC
TRBJ2-2	TRBV30	NA	few	17	CAWSDLSGIQYAGELFF	TGTGCCTGGAGCGATCTTAGCGGTATCCAATACGCCGGGGAGCTGTTTTTT